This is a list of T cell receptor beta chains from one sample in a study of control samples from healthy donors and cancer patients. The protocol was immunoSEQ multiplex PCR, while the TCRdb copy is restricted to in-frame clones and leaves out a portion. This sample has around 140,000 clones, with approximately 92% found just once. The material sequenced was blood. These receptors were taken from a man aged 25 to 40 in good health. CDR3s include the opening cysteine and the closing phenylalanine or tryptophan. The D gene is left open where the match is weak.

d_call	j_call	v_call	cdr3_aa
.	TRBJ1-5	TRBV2	CASSEGLREPQHF
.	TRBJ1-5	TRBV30	CAWSEGPLSNQPQHF
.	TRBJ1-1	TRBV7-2	CASSLGAGPTEAFF
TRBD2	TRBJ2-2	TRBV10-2	CASSESPSGGADTGELFF
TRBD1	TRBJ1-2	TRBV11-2	CASSIYGQDYTF
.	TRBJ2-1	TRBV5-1	CASSLELTANEQFF
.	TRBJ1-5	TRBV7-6	CASSLGPYSNQPQHF
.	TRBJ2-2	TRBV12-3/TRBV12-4	CASSYRVTGELFF
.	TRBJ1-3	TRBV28	CASSLGAPSGNTIYF
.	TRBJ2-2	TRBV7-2	CASSLVAKGTGELFF
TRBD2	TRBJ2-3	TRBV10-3	CAIKASGGSTDTQYF
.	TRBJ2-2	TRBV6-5	CASSYDQGANTGELFF
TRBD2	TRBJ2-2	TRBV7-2	CASSWTSGGRTGELFF
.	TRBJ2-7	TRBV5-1	CASSLSRDTSYEQYF
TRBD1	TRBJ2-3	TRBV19	CASSPHRRTGSGDTQYF
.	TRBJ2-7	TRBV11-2	CASSLGSGNYYEQYF
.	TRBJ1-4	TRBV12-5	CASGLDRNEKLFF
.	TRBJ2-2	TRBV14	CASSQVEALWGPGELFF
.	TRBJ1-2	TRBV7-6	CASSLAPADGYTF
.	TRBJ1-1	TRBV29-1	CSVALYGVEAFF
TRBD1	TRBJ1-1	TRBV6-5	CASMDRGVNTEAFF
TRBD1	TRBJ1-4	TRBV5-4	CASSLPGGMDEKLFF
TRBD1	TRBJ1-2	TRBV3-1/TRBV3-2	CASSRTGTGGGNGYTF
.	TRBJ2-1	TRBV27	CASGDGHPSSYNEQFF
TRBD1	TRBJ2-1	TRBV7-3	CASSPGQGAQNEQFF
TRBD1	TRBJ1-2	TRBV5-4	CASNVQGAGGYTF
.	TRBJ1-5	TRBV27	CASSYKYSNQPQHF
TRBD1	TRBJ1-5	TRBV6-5	CASSLPRGGNQPQHF
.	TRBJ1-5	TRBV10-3	CATSGADQPQHF
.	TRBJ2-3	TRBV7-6	CASSSRDPTDTQYF
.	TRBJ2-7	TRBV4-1	CASSHDQLGYEQYF
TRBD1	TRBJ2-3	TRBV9	CASSVVGGQGTDTQYF
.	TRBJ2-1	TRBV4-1	CASSQSTGYSSSYNEQFF
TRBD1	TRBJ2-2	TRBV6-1	CASSEWTGDTGELFF